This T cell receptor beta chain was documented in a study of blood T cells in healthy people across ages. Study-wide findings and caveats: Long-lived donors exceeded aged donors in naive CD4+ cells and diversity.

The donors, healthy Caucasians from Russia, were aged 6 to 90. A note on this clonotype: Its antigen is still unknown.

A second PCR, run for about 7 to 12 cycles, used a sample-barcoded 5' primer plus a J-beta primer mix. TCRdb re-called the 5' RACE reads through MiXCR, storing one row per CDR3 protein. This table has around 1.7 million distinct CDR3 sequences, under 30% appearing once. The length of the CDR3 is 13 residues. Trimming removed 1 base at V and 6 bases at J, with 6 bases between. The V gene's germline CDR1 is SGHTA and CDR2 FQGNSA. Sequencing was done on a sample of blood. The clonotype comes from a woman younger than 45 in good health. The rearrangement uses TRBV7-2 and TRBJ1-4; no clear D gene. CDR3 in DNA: TGTGCCAGCAGCTTAGAGGTCGATGAAAAACTGTTTTTT. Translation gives CASSLEVDEKLFF.